What follows are 5 T cell receptor beta chains derived from one specimen sequenced in a study of graft-versus-host responses after intestinal transplantation. No antigen has been identified for these receptors. The data were produced by immunoSEQ multiplex PCR, yet TCRdb's version contains in-frame clones alone and is incomplete. The profile shows about 50,000 clones, 80% to 95% of them singletons. Source: unstimulated CD4+ T cells sorted from spleen or lymph node cells, taken before transplant. The receptors were gathered from a human donor who was the organ donor for an intestinal transplant.

The rearrangement links TRBV6-1 to TRBJ1-1; D perhaps matches TRBD1 (6 bases). V lost 7 bases and J 7 bases, leaving 13 bases between the germline ends. This CDR3 region has 12 residues. CDR1 is MNHNS and CDR2 is SASEGT in the germline V gene. The CDR3 reads CASTSRQDEAFF. The CDR3 nucleotides are TGTGCCAGCACCTCCAGACAGGATGAAGCTTTCTTT.

This chain joins TRBV4-2 and TRBJ2-5; TRBD2 matches at 10 bases. Germline trimming cut 0 bases from V and 5 bases from J; bases unmatched to any gene: 9. The CDR3 covers 17 residues. Per the germline V gene, CDR1 is LGHNA and CDR2 is YNFKEQ. CDR3 amino acids: CASSQDLTSGEGETQYF. DNA of the CDR3: TGTGCCAGCAGCCAAGATCTCACTAGCGGGGAGGGGGAGACCCAGTACTTC.

V is TRBV27 and J is TRBJ2-3; D not resolved. The CDR3 is made up of 14 amino acids. CDR1 is MNHEY, CDR2 SMNVEV, per germline (reference sequence). V gave up 10 bases and J gave up 1 base, with 15 bases separating them. The chain's CDR3 is CATRRLAGTDTQYF. The CDR3 nucleotides read TGTGCCACCAGAAGGTTAGCTGGCACAGATACGCAGTATTTT.

The CDR3, as DNA: TGTGCCAGCTCAAGACTAGCGGGAGAGCAAGAGACCCAGTACTTC. It translates to CASSRLAGEQETQYF. The chain recombines TRBV18 with TRBJ2-5; the match to TRBD2 covers 12 bases. CDR3 length: 15 residues. V trimming: 5 bases; J trimming: 2 bases; junction bases outside the gene matches: 3. Germline V lookup: CDR1 KGHSH, CDR2 LQKENI.

As regards this clone: The sample holds other DNA sequences that translate to the same CDR3. This sequence joins TRBV14 and TRBJ1-5; possible D gene TRBD1, 6 bases. CDR1 SGHDN and CDR2 FVKESK come from the germline V gene. With 4 bases removed from V and 1 base from J, the gap between germline ends came to 11 bases. This CDR3 spans 15 amino acids. The CDR3 is CASSLLTGSNQPQHF. In nucleotides, the CDR3 is TGTGCCAGCAGCCTATTAACAGGGAGCAATCAGCCCCAGCATTTT.